Given below is one T cell receptor beta chain in context. The sample originates from a study of shared clonotypes between healthy human individuals. Sequencing was performed with immunoSEQ multiplex PCR; in TCRdb, only in-frame clones are kept and a portion is missing. The data show 2.3 million or so clones, approximately 93% seen once. The CDR3 consists of 15 residues. J was trimmed by 6 bases and V by 0 bases; bases with no gene match: 5. Germline assignment: CDR1 SGDLS and CDR2 YYNGEE. Material for sequencing was naive CD4+ T cells from PBMCs. Subset here: CD45RA+ positively selected. The chain combines TRBV9 with TRBJ2-7, with 11 bases that match TRBD2. This sequence was found in a man between 18 and 29 years old in good health. Some clones in this sample may be carry-over from other donors' samples. CDR3 loop: CASSVGSLAGGEQYF. For the CDR3, the DNA is TGTGCCAGCAGCGTAGGCTCTCTAGCGGGAGGCGAGCAGTACTTC.